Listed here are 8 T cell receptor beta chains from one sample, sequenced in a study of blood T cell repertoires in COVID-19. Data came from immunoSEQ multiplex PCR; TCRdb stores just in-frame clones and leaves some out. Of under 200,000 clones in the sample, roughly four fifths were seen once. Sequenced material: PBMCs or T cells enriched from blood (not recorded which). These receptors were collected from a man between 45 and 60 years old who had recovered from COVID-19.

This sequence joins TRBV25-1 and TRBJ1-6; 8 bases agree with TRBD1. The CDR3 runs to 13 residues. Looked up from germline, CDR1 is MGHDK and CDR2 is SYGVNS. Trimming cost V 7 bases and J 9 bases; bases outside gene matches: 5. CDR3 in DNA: TGTGCCAGCACGGGGACAGGCACTTCACCCCTCCACTTT. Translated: CASTGTGTSPLHF.

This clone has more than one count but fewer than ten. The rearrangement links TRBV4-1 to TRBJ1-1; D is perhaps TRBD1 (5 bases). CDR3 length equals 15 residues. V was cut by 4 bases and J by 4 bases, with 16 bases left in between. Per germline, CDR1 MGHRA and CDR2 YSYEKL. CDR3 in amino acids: CASSPRTGVATEAFF. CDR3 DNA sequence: TGCGCCAGCAGCCCGCGGACGGGGGTTGCCACTGAAGCTTTCTTT.

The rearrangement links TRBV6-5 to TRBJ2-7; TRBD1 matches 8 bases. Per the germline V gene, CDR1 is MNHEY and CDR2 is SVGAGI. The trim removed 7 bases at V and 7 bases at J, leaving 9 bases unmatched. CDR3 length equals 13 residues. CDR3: CASIGTGATEQYF. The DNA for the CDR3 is TGTGCCAGCATTGGGACAGGAGCAACAGAGCAGTACTTC.

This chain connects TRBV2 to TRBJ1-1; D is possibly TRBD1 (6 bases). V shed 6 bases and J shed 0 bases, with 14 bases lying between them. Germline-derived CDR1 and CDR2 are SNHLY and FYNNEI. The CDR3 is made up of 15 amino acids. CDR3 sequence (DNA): TGTGCCAGCAGCCTCGGACAGTCCCTGAACACTGAAGCTTTCTTT. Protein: CASSLGQSLNTEAFF.

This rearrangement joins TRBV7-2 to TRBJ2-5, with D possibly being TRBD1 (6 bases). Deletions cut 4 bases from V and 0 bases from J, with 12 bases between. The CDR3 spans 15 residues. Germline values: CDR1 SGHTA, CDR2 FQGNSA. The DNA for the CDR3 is TGTGCCAGCAGCTGGGCCGGGACAAACCAAGAGACCCAGTACTTC. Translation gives CASSWAGTNQETQYF.

The CDR3: CASSQVGPSYGYTF. The CDR3 DNA reads as TGTGCCAGCAGCCAAGTGGGCCCCAGCTATGGCTACACCTTC. The chain joins TRBV14 to TRBJ1-2, with D hard to call. The CDR3 runs to 14 residues. Trimming stripped 1 base from V and 4 bases from J, with 10 bases between. Germline values: CDR1 SGHDN, CDR2 FVKESK. Complete variable domain (other parts from reference TRBV14 and TRBJ1-2): EAGVTQFPSHSVIEKGQTVTLRCDPISGHDNLYWYRRVMGKEIKFLLHFVKESKQDESGMPNNRFLAERTGGTYSTLKVQPAELEDSGVYFCASSQVGPSYGYTFGSGTRLTVV.

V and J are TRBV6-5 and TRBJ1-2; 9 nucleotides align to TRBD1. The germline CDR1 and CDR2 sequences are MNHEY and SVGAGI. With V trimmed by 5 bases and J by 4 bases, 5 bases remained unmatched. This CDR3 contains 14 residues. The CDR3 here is CASSTGQGLYGYTF. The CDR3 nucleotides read TGTGCCAGCAGTACGGGACAGGGCCTCTATGGCTACACCTTC.

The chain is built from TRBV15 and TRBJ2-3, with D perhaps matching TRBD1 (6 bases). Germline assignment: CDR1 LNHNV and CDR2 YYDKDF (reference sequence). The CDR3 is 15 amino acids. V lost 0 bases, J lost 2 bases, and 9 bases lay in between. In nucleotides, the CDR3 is TGTGCCACCAGCAGAGATAGGGGGATCACAGATACGCAGTATTTT. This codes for CATSRDRGITDTQYF.